The 25 T cell receptor beta chains below all came from one sample that was sequenced in a study of T-cell reconstitution after alpha-beta-depleted transplantation in children. The library targeted TCRbeta and was prepared with unique molecular identifiers. TCRdb recomputed calls from the PCR reads with MiXCR, one row per CDR3 protein. The sample records 800,000 to 1,000,000 distinct CDR3 sequences, about 26% being singletons. The sequencing used PBMCs, mostly from graft donor cells, collected 360 days after TCRalphabeta/CD19-depleted stem cell transplant. The receptors stem from a boy in the first two years of life who had a stem cell transplant for SCID, so the T cells may come from the graft donor.

The chain combines TRBV5-5 with TRBJ1-3; unclear D gene. Trimming removed 2 bases at V and 0 bases at J, with 9 bases between. In germline, CDR1 is SGHKS, CDR2 YYEKEE (reference sequence). This CDR3 region has 15 residues. CDR3 in amino acids: CASSLLGPSGNTIYF. The CDR3 nucleotides read TGTGCCAGCAGCTTACTCGGTCCCTCTGGAAACACCATATATTTT.

V is TRBV12-3 or TRBV12-4 and J is TRBJ2-7; maybe TRBD2 (5 bases). The CDR3 sequence is 14 residues long. V dropped 5 bases and J dropped 3 bases, with 14 bases sitting between them. The CDR3, as DNA: TGTGCCAGCAGTCCGGCGGGTCGGGGCTACGAGCAGTACTTC. This encodes CASSPAGRGYEQYF.

This sequence joins TRBV4-3 and TRBJ2-2, with 7 bases matching TRBD1. Germline V CDR1 and CDR2: LGHNA, YSLEER. With 4 bases clipped from V and 1 base from J, the junction kept 15 bases outside the gene matches. The CDR3 covers 19 residues. The CDR3 here is CASSLYRGPSWVNTGELFF. DNA for the CDR3: TGCGCCAGCAGCCTATACAGGGGACCCTCTTGGGTGAACACCGGGGAGCTGTTTTTT.

This clonotype has more than one count but fewer than ten. V is TRBV7-2 and J is TRBJ2-5; D assignment may be TRBD1 or TRBD2 (5 bases each). V dropped 5 bases and J dropped 2 bases, with 18 bases sitting between them. This CDR3 has 16 residues. Germline CDR1 SGHTA, CDR2 FQGNSA. The CDR3 DNA reads TGTGCCAGCAGCGTCCCCACGGGGCCTATTCAAGAGACCCAGTACTTC. Its translation is CASSVPTGPIQETQYF.

The V call is TRBV18, the J call TRBJ2-3, with D hard to call. Germline values: CDR1 KGHSH, CDR2 LQKENI. The CDR3 spans 13 residues. The ends were cut back, 5 bases at V and 1 base at J, with 7 bases in the middle. CDR3 residues: CASSVLGTDTQYF. The CDR3 coding sequence is TGTGCCAGCTCAGTCTTGGGCACAGATACGCAGTATTTT.

The chain uses TRBV19 and TRBJ2-6; 10 bases align to TRBD1. Per the germline V gene, CDR1 is LNHDA and CDR2 is SQIVND (reference sequence). The CDR3 sequence is 17 residues long. V shed 4 bases and J 3 bases; nucleotides not matched to a gene: 6. CDR3 nucleotide sequence: TGTGCCAGTAGTAGACCCGGGACAGGGGTTGGGGCCAACGTCCTGACTTTC. It encodes CASSRPGTGVGANVLTF.

V is TRBV5-1 and J is TRBJ2-5, with a possible D match to TRBD2 (5 bases). V was trimmed by 6 bases and J by 1 base, leaving 16 bases between them. Looked up from germline, CDR1 is SGHRS and CDR2 is YFSETQ. The CDR3 sequence is 15 residues long. The CDR3 is CASTTVASLQETQYF. The CDR3 DNA follows: TGCGCCAGCACCACCGTAGCGAGCCTCCAAGAGACCCAGTACTTC.

There are many counts of this clonotype. This chain uses TRBV12-5 with TRBJ2-5; 9 bases match TRBD1. J lost 10 bases, V lost 5 bases, and 8 bases had no gene match. The V gene's germline CDR1 is LGHNT and CDR2 FRNRAP. CDR3 size: 13 residues. CDR3 protein: CASGTTGTGIQYF. CDR3 DNA: TGTGCTAGTGGTACGACCGGGACAGGGATCCAGTACTTC.

A note on this clonotype: The CDR3 carries no conserved terminal phenylalanine or tryptophan, so it likely arises from a read error. V is TRBV6-1 and J is TRBJ2-7; D is uncertain. This CDR3 has 13 amino acids. Germline V gene sequence: CDR1 MNHNS, CDR2 SASEGT. The V end lost 2 bases, the J end lost 6 bases, and 11 bases lay between the germline ends. The CDR3 here is CASSEWPQSEQYS. CDR3 nucleotide sequence: TGTGCCAGCAGTGAATGGCCCCAGAGCGAGCAGTACTCC.

This clonotype was detected a few times. The V call is TRBV7-7, the J call TRBJ1-2; unclear D gene. From germline, CDR1 is SSHAT and CDR2 FNYEAQ (reference sequence). The CDR3 is 16 residues long. V was pared by 1 base and J by 0 bases, with 12 bases between. CDR3 bases: TGTGCCAGCAGCTTAGAGGGCCCAGGCCCTAACTATGGCTACACCTTC. This codes for CASSLEGPGPNYGYTF. The complete variable domain, with remaining parts taken from reference TRBV7-7 and TRBJ1-2, reads GAGVSQSPRYKVTKRGQDVTLRCDPISSHATLYWYQQALGQGPEFLTYFNYEAQPDKSGLPSDRFSAERPEGSISTLTIQRTEQRDSAMYRCASSLEGPGPNYGYTFGSGTRLTVV.

This clonotype was seen only a few times. The chain carries TRBV10-2 and TRBJ2-5; 7 nucleotides match TRBD1. Germline CDR1 is WSHSY and CDR2 is SAAADI. The CDR3 loop spans 12 amino acids. The junction had 1 base not matched to a gene; V was cut back by 8 bases and J by 1 base. CDR3 DNA: TGCGCCAGCGGACAGGTCCAAGAGACCCAGTACTTC. This sequence encodes CASGQVQETQYF.

CDR3: CASSHSGAYNEQFF. The CDR3 DNA reads as TGTGCCAGCAGCCACAGTGGGGCCTACAATGAGCAGTTCTTC. The V and J genes are TRBV12-3 or TRBV12-4 and TRBJ2-1; D call uncertain. CDR3 length: 14 residues. V gave up 6 bases and J gave up 2 bases, with 11 bases separating them.

Here the CDR3 DNA reads TGTGCCAGCAGCCCCATCGGCGGGGGGGCCGGCAATGAGCAGTTCTTC. This codes for CASSPIGGGAGNEQFF. V gene TRBV7-3 combines with J gene TRBJ2-1, with TRBD2 matching 9 bases. After removal of 5 bases from V and 6 bases from J, the junction contained 11 bases not matched to a gene. CDR1 and CDR2 (germline): SGHTA, FQGTGA. The CDR3 loop spans 16 amino acids.

This chain links TRBV28 with TRBJ2-7, with D maybe TRBD1 (6 bases). V lost 3 bases and J lost 2, with 14 bases in between. Per germline, CDR1 MDHEN and CDR2 SYDVKM. The CDR3 is 15 amino acids. CDR3 in amino acids: CASSLLRTATYEQYF. CDR3 sequence (DNA): TGTGCCAGCAGTTTGCTTAGGACAGCGACCTACGAGCAGTACTTC.

The V call is TRBV5-1, the J call TRBJ2-7; D is unresolved. The germline gives CDR1 SGHRS, CDR2 YFSETQ. The V end was cut by 0 bases, the J end by 2 bases, with 9 bases between. The CDR3 covers 14 residues. Here the CDR3 DNA reads TGCGCCAGCAGCTTGGATCTGCGGACCTACGAGCAGTACTTC. It translates to CASSLDLRTYEQYF.

The chain links TRBV9 to TRBJ2-2; TRBD1 matches at 8 bases. Germline CDR1 SGDLS, CDR2 YYNGEE. CDR3 length equals 17 residues. The trim removed 2 bases at V and 5 bases at J, leaving 11 bases unmatched. For the CDR3, the DNA is TGTGCCAGCAGCGTCCCCTCAGGGGGCCGGTTGACCGGGGAGCTGTTTTTT. Translating gives CASSVPSGGRLTGELFF.

CDR3: CASSLAWAGNYEQYF. The CDR3 coding sequence is TGTGCCAGCAGTTTAGCGTGGGCAGGGAACTACGAGCAGTACTTC. The V and J genes are TRBV12-3 or TRBV12-4 and TRBJ2-7; possibly TRBD1 for D (5 bases). V shed 0 bases and J shed 3 bases, with 12 bases lying between them. The CDR3 consists of 15 residues.

This clonotype occurred a few times. This chain links TRBV11-1 with TRBJ2-6, with D possibly matching TRBD1 (5 bases). V shed 0 bases and J shed 2 bases, with 14 bases lying between them. CDR3 length: 18 residues. Germline V lookup: CDR1 SGHAT, CDR2 FQDESV (reference sequence). CDR3 amino acids: CASSLAASAGPGANVLTF. DNA for the CDR3: TGTGCCAGCAGCTTAGCCGCGTCTGCAGGGCCTGGGGCCAACGTCCTGACTTTC. The full variable domain, with the rest looked up from reference TRBV11-1 and TRBJ2-6, is EAEVAQSPRYKITEKSQAVAFWCDPISGHATLYWYRQILGQGPELLVQFQDESVVDDSQLPKDRFSAERLKGVDSTLKIQPAELGDSAMYLCASSLAASAGPGANVLTFGAGSRLTVL.

The chain has TRBV7-6 and TRBJ2-7; 7 positions match TRBD1. Losses at the gene ends were 5 bases for V and 4 bases for J; bases not matched to a gene: 17. The CDR3 consists of 17 residues. The V gene's germline CDR1 is SGHVS and CDR2 FNYEAQ. The CDR3 DNA reads as TGTGCCAGCAGCCCCCCGGGACAGCCCTTTCCCCTGTACGAGCAGTACTTC. It specifies CASSPPGQPFPLYEQYF.

This chain connects TRBV5-1 to TRBJ2-7; 8 positions match TRBD1. The germline V gene has CDR1 SGHRS and CDR2 YFSETQ. Trimming cost V 2 bases and J 5 bases; bases outside gene matches: 9. The CDR3 spans 15 residues. CDR3 coding DNA: TGCGCCAGCAGCTTCTATTTGGACAGGGACAACGAGCAGTACTTC. Protein: CASSFYLDRDNEQYF.

This clonotype was picked up a small number of times. The chain recombines TRBV5-1 with TRBJ2-4, with a tentative D call TRBD2 (6 bases). Germline lookup yields CDR1 SGHRS and CDR2 YFSETQ. V lost 2 bases and J lost 7, with 13 bases in between. The CDR3 contains 14 residues. The DNA of the CDR3 is TGCGCCAGCAGCTTTGGGACTTTGGGGAACATTCAGTACTTC. Protein: CASSFGTLGNIQYF.

The chain employs TRBV27 and TRBJ2-6; D is unclear. Per the germline V gene, CDR1 is MNHEY and CDR2 is SMNVEV (reference sequence). The CDR3 runs 17 residues. Between the trimmed V and J ends, which lost 5 bases and 0 bases, there was a span of 14 bases. CDR3 sequence: CASSRRQTNSGANVLTF. CDR3 sequence (DNA): TGTGCCAGCAGTAGGCGGCAGACAAACTCTGGGGCCAACGTCCTGACTTTC.

This clonotype has a handful of counts. V is TRBV20-1 and J is TRBJ2-1; 13 bases are a match to TRBD2. Germline loops: CDR1 DFQATT, CDR2 SNEGSKA (reference sequence). The V and J ends lost 0 bases and 4 bases, in that order; junction bases with no gene match: 9. The CDR3 has 18 amino acids. CDR3 sequence: CSARDPRTSGGPYNEQFF. CDR3 DNA: TGCAGTGCTAGAGATCCTAGGACTAGCGGGGGCCCATACAATGAGCAGTTCTTC.

This clonotype has just a few counts. This chain links TRBV24-1 with TRBJ2-2, with 8 bases matching TRBD1. The CDR3 loop spans 19 amino acids. The germline CDR1 and CDR2 sequences are KGHDR and SFDVKD. J lost 0 bases, V lost 4 bases, and 12 bases had no gene match. The CDR3 DNA reads TGTGCCACCAGTGAACTCCGACAGGGGCTTTACGCGAACACCGGGGAGCTGTTTTTT. This codes for CATSELRQGLYANTGELFF.

This clonotype was seen a handful of times. This chain links TRBV7-6 with TRBJ2-1, with TRBD1 matching 11 bases. The ends lost 4 bases at V and 7 bases at J; junction bases unmatched: 9. The CDR3 spans 16 residues. Germline V gives CDR1 SGHVS, CDR2 FNYEAQ. DNA of the CDR3: TGTGCCAGCAGCTCATACCGGGACAGGGGGTTAAATGAGCAGTTCTTC. Protein sequence: CASSSYRDRGLNEQFF.